This TCR beta chain was sequenced in a study of shared clonotypes between healthy human individuals. Libraries were prepared by immunoSEQ multiplex PCR; TCRdb keeps only in-frame clonotypes and omits some of them. This sample has around 510,000 clones, with 90% to 97% found just once. A word on this clone: Antigen: not known.

Findings of the study overall: Few donors restricted represented genetic and exposure-history diversity.

The sequence came from a young woman in good health. The sequenced material came from naive CD4+ T cells sorted from blood. The subset here: CD45RA+ positively selected.

The CDR3 loop is CASSHNFERKVSGNTIYF. CDR3 bases: TGCGCCAGCAGCCATAATTTCGAAAGGAAGGTCTCTGGAAACACCATATATTTT. The chain uses TRBV4-1 and TRBJ1-3; no clear D. The CDR3 has 18 residues. V lost 3 bases and J lost 0, with 18 bases in between. Germline CDR1 and CDR2: MGHRA and YSYEKL.